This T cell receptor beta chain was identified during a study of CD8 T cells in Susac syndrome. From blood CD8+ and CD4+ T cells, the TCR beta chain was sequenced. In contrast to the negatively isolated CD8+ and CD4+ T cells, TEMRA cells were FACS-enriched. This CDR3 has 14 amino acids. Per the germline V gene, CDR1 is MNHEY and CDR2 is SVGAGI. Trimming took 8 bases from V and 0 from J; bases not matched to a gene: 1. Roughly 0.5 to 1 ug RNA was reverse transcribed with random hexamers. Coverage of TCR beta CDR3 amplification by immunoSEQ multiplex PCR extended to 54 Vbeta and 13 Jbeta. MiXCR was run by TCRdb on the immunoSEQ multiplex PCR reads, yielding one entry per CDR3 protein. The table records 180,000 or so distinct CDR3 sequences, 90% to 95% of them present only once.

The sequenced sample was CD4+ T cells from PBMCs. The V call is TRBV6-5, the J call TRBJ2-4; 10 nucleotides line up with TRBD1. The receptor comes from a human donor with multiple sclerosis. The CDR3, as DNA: TGTGCCAGCCGGGACAGGGGAGCCAAAAACATTCAGTACTTC. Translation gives CASRDRGAKNIQYF.